The clone carrying this TCR beta chain showed up many times. This specimen belongs to a study of T cells in Graves' hyperthyroidism and ophthalmopathy. Study information: Before any treatment, at initial diagnosis, peripheral blood was collected.

Amplified TCR beta CDR3 regions derived from RNA transcripts. TCR CDR3 regions were first amplified by RT-PCR with HTBI primers. TCRdb reprocessed the multiplex PCR reads via MiXCR and lists one record per CDR3 protein. The sample consists of around 350,000 distinct CDR3 sequences, about 18% of them appearing once. Patients were aged 18 to 65, had disease duration under 2 months, and had newly diagnosed hyperthyroidism. Used for diagnoses were clinical symptoms, serum thyroxine and TRAb, thyroid ultrasound and orbital computed tomography. The CDR3 totals 14 residues. Germline loops: CDR1 SGHDN, CDR2 FVKESK. Trimming took 5 bases from V and 2 from J; bases not matched to a gene: 1.

The chain joins TRBV14 to TRBJ1-3; TRBD1 matches 9 bases. This TCR came from a woman in her late teens or twenties with Graves' hyperthyroidism. The sample comprised blood. CDR3: CASSRQGAGNTIYF. For the CDR3, the DNA is TGTGCCAGCAGCAGACAGGGGGCTGGAAACACCATATATTTT.